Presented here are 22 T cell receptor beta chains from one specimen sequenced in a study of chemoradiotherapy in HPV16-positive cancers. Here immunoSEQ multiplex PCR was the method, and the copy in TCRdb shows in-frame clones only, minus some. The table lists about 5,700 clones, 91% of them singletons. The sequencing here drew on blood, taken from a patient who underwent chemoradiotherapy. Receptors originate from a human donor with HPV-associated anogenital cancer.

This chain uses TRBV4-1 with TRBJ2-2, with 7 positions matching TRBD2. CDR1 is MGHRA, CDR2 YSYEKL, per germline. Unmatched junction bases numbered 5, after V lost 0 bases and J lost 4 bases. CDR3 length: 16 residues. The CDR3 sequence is CASSQEGGRATGELFF. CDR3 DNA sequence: TGCGCCAGCAGCCAAGAGGGTGGGAGGGCCACCGGGGAGCTGTTTTTT.

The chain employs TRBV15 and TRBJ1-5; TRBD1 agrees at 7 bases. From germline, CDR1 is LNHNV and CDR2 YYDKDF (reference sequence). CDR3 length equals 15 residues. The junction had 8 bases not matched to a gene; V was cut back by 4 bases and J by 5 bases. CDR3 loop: CATSKGRGPYQPQHF. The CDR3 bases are TGTGCCACCAGCAAGGGTAGGGGGCCTTATCAGCCCCAGCATTTT.

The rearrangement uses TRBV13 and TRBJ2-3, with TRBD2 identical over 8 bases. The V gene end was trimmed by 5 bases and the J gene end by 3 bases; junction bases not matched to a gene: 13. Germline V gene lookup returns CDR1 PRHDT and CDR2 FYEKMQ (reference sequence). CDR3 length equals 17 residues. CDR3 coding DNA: TGTGCCAGCAGCCGGAGGGGGACTAGTAGAGGGACAGATACGCAGTATTTT. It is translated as CASSRRGTSRGTDTQYF.

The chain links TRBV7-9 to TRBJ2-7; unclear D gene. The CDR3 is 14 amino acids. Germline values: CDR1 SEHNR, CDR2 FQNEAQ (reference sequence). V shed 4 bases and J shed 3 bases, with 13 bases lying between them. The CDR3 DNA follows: TGTGCCAGCAGCTCCTTGCTAGGGAACTACGAGCAGTACTTC. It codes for CASSSLLGNYEQYF.

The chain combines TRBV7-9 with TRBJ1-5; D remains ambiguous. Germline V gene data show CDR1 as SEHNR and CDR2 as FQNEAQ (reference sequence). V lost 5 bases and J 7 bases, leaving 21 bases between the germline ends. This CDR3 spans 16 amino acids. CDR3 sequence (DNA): TGTGCCAGCAGCCAAGGGTCGGGGTTTTGGAACCAGCCCCAGCATTTT. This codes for CASSQGSGFWNQPQHF.

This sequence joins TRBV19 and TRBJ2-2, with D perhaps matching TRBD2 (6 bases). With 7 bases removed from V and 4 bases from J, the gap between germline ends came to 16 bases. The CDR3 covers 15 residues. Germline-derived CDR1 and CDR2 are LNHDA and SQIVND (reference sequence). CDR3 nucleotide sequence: TGTGCCAGTAACTCGCTCCGGGAGATCACCGGGGAGCTGTTTTTT. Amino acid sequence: CASNSLREITGELFF.

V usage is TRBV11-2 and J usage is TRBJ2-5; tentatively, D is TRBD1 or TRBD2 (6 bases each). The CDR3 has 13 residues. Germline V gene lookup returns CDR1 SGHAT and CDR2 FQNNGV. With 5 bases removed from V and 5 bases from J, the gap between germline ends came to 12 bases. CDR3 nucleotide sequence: TGTGCCAGCAGCCCTCGGGGGCCCGAGACCCAGTACTTC. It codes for CASSPRGPETQYF. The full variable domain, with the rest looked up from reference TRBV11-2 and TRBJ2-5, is EAGVAQSPRYKIIEKRQSVAFWCNPISGHATLYWYQQILGQGPKLLIQFQNNGVVDDSQLPKDRFSAERLKGVDSTLKIQPAKLEDSAVYLCASSPRGPETQYFGPGTRLLVL.

For the CDR3, the DNA is TGTGCCAGCAGTGGAACAGGGCTTGCTAATGAAAAACTGTTTTTT. It is translated as CASSGTGLANEKLFF. The chain has TRBV2 and TRBJ1-4, with D maybe TRBD1 (6 bases). Germline V CDR1 and CDR2: SNHLY, FYNNEI. Trimming removed 4 bases from V and 3 bases from J, with 12 bases in between. The CDR3 runs 15 residues. Based on the CDR3 plus reference TRBV2 and TRBJ1-4, the full variable domain is EPEVTQTPSHQVTQMGQEVILRCVPISNHLYFYWYRQILGQKVEFLVSFYNNEISEKSEIFDDQFSVERPDGSNFTLKIRSTKLEDSAMYFCASSGTGLANEKLFFGSGTQLSVL.

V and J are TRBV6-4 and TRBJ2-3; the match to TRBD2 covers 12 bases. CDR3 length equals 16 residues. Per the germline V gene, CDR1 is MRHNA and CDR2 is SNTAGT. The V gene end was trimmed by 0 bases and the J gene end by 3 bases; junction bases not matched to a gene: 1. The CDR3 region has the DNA TGTGCCAGCAGTGACTCTGGGACTAGCGGGACAGATACGCAGTATTTT. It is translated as CASSDSGTSGTDTQYF.

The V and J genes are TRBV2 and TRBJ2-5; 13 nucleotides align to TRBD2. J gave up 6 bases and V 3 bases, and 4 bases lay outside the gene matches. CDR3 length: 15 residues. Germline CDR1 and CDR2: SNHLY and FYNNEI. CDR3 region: CASSDETSGGKTQYF. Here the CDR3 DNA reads TGTGCCAGCAGTGATGAGACTAGCGGGGGGAAGACCCAGTACTTC. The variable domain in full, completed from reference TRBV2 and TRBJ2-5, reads EPEVTQTPSHQVTQMGQEVILRCVPISNHLYFYWYRQILGQKVEFLVSFYNNEISEKSEIFDDQFSVERPDGSNFTLKIRSTKLEDSAMYFCASSDETSGGKTQYFGPGTRLLVL.

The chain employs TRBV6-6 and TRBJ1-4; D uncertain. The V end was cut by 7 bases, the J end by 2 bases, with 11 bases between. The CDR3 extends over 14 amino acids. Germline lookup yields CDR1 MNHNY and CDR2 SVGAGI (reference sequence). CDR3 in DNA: TGTGCCAGCAAAAAGTGGGGTACTAATGAAAAACTGTTTTTT. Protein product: CASKKWGTNEKLFF.

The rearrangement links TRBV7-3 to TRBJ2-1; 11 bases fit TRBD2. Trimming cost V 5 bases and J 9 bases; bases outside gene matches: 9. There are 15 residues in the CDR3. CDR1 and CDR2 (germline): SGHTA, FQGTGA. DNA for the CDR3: TGTGCCAGCAGCCGCCTAGCGGGGGGCCAGGGTGAGCAGTTCTTC. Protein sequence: CASSRLAGGQGEQFF.

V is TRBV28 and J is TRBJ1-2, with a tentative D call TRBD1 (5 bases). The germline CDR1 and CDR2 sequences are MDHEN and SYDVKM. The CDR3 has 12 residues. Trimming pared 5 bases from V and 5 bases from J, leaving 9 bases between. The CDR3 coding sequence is TGTGCCAGCAGTCCAAGGACATATGGCTACACCTTC. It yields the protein CASSPRTYGYTF.

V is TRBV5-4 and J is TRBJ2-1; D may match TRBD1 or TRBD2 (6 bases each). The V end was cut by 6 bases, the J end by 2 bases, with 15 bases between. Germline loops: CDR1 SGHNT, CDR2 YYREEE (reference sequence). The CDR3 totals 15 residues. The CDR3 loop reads CASTRLGGTYNEQFF. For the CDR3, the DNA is TGTGCCAGCACCCGACTCGGGGGCACCTACAATGAGCAGTTCTTC.

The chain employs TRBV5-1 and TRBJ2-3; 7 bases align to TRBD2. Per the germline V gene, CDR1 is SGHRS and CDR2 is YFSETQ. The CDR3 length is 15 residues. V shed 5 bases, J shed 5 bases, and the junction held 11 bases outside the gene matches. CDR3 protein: CASRRAGSGVDTQYF. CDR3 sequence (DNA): TGCGCCAGCAGAAGAGCGGGGTCCGGTGTAGATACGCAGTATTTT.

The CDR3 DNA reads TGTGCCAGCAGCTTGACAGAGGAGCAGTACTTC. Amino acids: CASSLTEEQYF. The chain carries TRBV5-4 and TRBJ2-7; D remains ambiguous. The CDR3 spans 11 residues. The ends were cut back, 1 base at V and 7 bases at J, with 6 bases in the middle. Germline V gene sequence: CDR1 SGHNT, CDR2 YYREEE (reference sequence).

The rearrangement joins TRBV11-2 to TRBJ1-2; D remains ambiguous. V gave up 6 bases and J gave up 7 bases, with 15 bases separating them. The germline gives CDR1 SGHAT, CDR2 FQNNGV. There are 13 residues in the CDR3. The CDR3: CASSPTGLIGYTF. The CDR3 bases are TGTGCCAGCAGTCCCACCGGGCTTATTGGCTACACCTTC. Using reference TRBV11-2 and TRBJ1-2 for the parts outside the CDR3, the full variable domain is EAGVAQSPRYKIIEKRQSVAFWCNPISGHATLYWYQQILGQGPKLLIQFQNNGVVDDSQLPKDRFSAERLKGVDSTLKIQPAKLEDSAVYLCASSPTGLIGYTFGSGTRLTVV.

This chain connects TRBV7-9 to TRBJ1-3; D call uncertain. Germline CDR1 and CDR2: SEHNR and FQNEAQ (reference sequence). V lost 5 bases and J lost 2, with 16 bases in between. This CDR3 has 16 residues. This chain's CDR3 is CASSRRQTKAGNTIYF. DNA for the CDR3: TGTGCCAGCAGCCGAAGGCAGACCAAGGCTGGAAACACCATATATTTT. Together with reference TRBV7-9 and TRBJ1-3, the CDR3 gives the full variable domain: DTGVSQNPRHKITKRGQNVTFRCDPISEHNRLYWYRQTLGQGPEFLTYFQNEAQLEKSRLLSDRFSAERPKGSFSTLEIQRTEQGDSAMYLCASSRRQTKAGNTIYFGEGSWLTVV.

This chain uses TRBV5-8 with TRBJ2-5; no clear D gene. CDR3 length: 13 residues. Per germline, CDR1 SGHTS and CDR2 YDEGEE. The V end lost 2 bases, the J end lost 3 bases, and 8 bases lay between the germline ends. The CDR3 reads CASSLRLKETQYF. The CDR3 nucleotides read TGTGCCAGCAGCTTACGGCTCAAAGAGACCCAGTACTTC.

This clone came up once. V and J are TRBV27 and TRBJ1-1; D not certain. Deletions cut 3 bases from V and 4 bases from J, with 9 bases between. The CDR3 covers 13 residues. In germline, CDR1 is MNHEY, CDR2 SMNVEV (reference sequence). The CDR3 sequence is CASSLRGSTEAFF. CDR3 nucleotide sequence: TGTGCCAGCAGTTTGAGAGGGTCCACTGAAGCTTTCTTT.

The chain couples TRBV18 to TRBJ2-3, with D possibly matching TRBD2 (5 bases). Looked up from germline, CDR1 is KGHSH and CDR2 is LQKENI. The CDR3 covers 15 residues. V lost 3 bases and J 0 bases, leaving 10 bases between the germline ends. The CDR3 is CASSPTRASTDTQYF. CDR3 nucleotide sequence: TGTGCCAGCTCACCCACGCGGGCTAGCACAGATACGCAGTATTTT.

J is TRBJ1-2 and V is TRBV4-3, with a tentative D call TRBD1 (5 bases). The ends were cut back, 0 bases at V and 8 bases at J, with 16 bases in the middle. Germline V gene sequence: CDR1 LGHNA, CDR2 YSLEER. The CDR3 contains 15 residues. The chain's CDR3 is CASSQDRGTREGYTF. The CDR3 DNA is TGCGCCAGCAGCCAAGATCGTGGGACGCGGGAGGGCTACACCTTC.